The 3 T cell receptor beta chains below come from one sample, sequenced in a study of tumour-infiltrating T cells in Burkitt lymphoma (dated by TCRdb to about 2020). The library was made by the immunoSEQ multiplex PCR assay. TCRdb re-hosts the immuneACCESS table, in-frame sequences only. Its copies lack some clones; in the studies checked, an unresolved V gene accounts for under half of them, and the cause for the rest is not known. For this sample there are 2,100 or so clones; roughly 78% appear just once. 20% to 25% of the sample lies in the top ten. What was sequenced was tumor tissue. The source of these receptors is a human donor with diffuse large B-cell lymphoma.

The CDR3, as DNA: TGTGCCAGCAGCGAGAGTCAGCCCCAGCATTTT. Residues: CASSESQPQHF. V gene TRBV6-1 combines with J gene TRBJ1-5; D remains ambiguous. With 6 bases removed from V and 6 bases from J, the gap between germline ends came to 6 bases. The CDR3 is made up of 11 amino acids. The germline gives CDR1 MNHNS, CDR2 SASEGT.

CDR3 nucleotides: TGTGCCAGCAGCTTCCAGGGCTGGAGGGGAGAGACCCAGTACTTC. Translated, it gives CASSFQGWRGETQYF. This chain uses TRBV7-9 with TRBJ2-5, with a possible D match to TRBD2 (6 bases). The CDR3 totals 15 residues. The V end was cut by 3 bases, the J end by 4 bases, with 15 bases between. Looked up from germline, CDR1 is SEHNR and CDR2 is FQNEAQ (reference sequence).

This clone has just one count. The gene calls are TRBV4-3 and TRBJ2-1, with 7 bases that match TRBD1. CDR1 is LGHNA, CDR2 YSLEER, per germline. There are 13 residues in the CDR3. The trim removed 4 bases at V and 8 bases at J, leaving 5 bases unmatched. The CDR3 nucleotides read TGCGCCAGCAGCCGATCTACAGGGGATGAGCAGTTCTTC. It codes for CASSRSTGDEQFF.